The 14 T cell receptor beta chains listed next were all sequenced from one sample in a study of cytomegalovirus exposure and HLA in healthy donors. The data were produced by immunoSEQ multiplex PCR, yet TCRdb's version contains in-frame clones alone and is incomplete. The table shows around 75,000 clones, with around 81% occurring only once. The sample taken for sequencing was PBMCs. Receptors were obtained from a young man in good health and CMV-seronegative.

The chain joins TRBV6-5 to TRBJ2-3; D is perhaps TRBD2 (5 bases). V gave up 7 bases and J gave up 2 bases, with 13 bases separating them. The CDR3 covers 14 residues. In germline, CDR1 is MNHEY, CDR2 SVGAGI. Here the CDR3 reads CASKTNGLTDTQYF. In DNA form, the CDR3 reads TGTGCCAGCAAAACCAATGGACTCACAGATACGCAGTATTTT.

DNA of the CDR3: TGCGCCAGCAGGAGCCCTGGGACAGGGTACGCCGGGGAGCTGTTTTTT. This gives the protein CASRSPGTGYAGELFF. The chain carries TRBV5-1 and TRBJ2-2, with 9 bases matching TRBD1. V dropped 5 bases and J dropped 6; count of bases not matched to a gene: 11. Germline V gene lookup returns CDR1 SGHRS and CDR2 YFSETQ. This CDR3 has 16 amino acids.

The CDR3 nucleotides are TGTGCCAGCAGCTTAGTACGGGGAGGCAATCAGCCCCAGCATTTT. It encodes CASSLVRGGNQPQHF. The rearrangement uses TRBV7-2 and TRBJ1-5; D ambiguous. This CDR3 has 15 amino acids. CDR1 and CDR2 (germline): SGHTA, FQGNSA. The V end was cut by 1 base, the J end by 2 bases, with 9 bases between.

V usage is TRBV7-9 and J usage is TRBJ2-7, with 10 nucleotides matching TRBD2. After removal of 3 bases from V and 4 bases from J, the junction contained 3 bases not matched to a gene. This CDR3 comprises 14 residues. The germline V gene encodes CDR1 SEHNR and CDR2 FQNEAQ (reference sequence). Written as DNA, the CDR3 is TGTGCCAGCAGCTTGGAGCGGGGGGGTTACGAGCAGTACTTC. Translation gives CASSLERGGYEQYF.

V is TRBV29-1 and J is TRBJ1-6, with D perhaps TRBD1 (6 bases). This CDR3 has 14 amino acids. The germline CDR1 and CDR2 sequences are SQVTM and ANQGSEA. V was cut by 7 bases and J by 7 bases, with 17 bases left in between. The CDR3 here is CSARGGSGNSPLHF. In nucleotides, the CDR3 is TGCAGCGCTCGGGGGGGCTCGGGGAATTCACCCCTCCACTTT. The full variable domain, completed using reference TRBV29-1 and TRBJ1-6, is SAVISQKPSRDICQRGTSLTIQCQVDSQVTMMFWYRQQPGQSLTLIATANQGSEATYESGFVIDKFPISRPNLTFSTLTVSNMSPEDSSIYLCSARGGSGNSPLHFGNGTRLTVT.

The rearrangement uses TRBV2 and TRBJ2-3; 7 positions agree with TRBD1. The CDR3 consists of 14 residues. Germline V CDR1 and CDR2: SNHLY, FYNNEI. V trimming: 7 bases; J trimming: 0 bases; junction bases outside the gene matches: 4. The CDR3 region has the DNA TGTGCCAGCAATCCACAGGGGAGCACAGATACGCAGTATTTT. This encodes CASNPQGSTDTQYF.

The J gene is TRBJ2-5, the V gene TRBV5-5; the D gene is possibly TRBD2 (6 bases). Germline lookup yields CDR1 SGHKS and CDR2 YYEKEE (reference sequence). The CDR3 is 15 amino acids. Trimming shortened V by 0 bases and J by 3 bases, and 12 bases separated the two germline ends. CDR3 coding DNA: TGTGCCAGCAGCTTGGGCAGCCCGGGGGAAGAGACCCAGTACTTC. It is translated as CASSLGSPGEETQYF.

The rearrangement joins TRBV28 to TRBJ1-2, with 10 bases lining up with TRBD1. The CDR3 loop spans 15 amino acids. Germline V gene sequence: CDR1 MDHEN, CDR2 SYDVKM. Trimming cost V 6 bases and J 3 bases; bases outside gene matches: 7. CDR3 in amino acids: CASSIGQGVDYGYTF. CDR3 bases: TGTGCCAGCAGCATTGGACAGGGGGTAGACTATGGCTACACCTTC.

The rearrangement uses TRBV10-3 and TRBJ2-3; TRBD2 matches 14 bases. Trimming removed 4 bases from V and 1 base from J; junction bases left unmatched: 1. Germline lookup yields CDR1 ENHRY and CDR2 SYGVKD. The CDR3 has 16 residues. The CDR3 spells CAISVTSGRGTDTQYF. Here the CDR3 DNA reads TGTGCCATCAGTGTGACTAGCGGGAGGGGCACAGATACGCAGTATTTT.

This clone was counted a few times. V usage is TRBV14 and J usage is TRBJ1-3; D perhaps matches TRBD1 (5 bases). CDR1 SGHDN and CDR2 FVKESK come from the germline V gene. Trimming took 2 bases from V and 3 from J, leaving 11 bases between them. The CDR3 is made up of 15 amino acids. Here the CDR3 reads CASSQFSRVGNTIYF. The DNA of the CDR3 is TGTGCCAGCAGCCAATTTTCCAGGGTTGGAAACACCATATATTTT.

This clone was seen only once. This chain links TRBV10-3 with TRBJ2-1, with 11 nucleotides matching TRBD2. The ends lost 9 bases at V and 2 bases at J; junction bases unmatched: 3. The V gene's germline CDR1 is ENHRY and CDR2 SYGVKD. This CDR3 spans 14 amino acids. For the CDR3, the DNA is TGTGCCATAAAGACTAGCGGGGCCTACAATGAGCAGTTCTTC. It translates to CAIKTSGAYNEQFF.

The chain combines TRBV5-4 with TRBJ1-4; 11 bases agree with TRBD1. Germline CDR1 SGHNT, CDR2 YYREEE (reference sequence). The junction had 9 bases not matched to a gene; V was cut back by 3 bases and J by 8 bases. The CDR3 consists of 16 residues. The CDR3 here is CASSSGQGAGTEKLFF. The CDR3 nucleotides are TGTGCCAGCAGCTCTGGACAGGGGGCCGGTACCGAAAAACTGTTTTTT.

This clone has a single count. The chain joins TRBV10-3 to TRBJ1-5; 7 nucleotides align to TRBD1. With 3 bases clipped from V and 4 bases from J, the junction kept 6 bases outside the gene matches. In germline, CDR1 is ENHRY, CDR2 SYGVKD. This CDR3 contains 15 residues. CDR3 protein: CAISEYRGRNQPQHF. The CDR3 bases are TGTGCCATCAGTGAATACAGGGGCCGGAATCAGCCCCAGCATTTT.

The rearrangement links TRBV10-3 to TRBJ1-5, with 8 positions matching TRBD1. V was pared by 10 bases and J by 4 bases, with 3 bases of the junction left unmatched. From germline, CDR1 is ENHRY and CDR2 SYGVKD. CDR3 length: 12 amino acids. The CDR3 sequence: CASRQGNQPQHF. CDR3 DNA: TGTGCCAGCAGACAGGGGAATCAGCCCCAGCATTTT.